These 5 T cell receptor beta chains share one sample of origin, sequenced in a study of T-cell memory formation after mild COVID-19. MiXCR, applied by TCRdb to the 5' RACE reads, yields one record per CDR3 protein. The table lists roughly 340,000 distinct CDR3 sequences, 15% to 20% of them singletons. Sequencing was done on a sample of PBMCs or a T cell subset sorted from them (not recorded which). These receptors came from a man between 18 and 29 years old who had mild COVID-19 (a few samples of this study predate the infection). Cell type and time point are not known.

A note on this clonotype: A much larger clone lies one base from this, so it may be a read error. The chain uses TRBV6-2 or TRBV6-3 and TRBJ2-5; D is unclear. The CDR3 has 11 residues. CDR1 and CDR2 (germline): MNHEY, SVGEGT. Here the CDR3 DNA reads TGTGCCAGCAGTAACTCGGAGACCCAGTACTTC. Translating gives CASSNSETQYF.

This sequence joins TRBV18 and TRBJ1-5, with D unclear. CDR1 KGHSH and CDR2 LQKENI come from the germline V gene. The V gene lost 1 base and the J gene lost 5 bases, with 6 bases spanning the gap. This CDR3 comprises 13 residues. CDR3 sequence reads: CASSPLEDQPQHF. In DNA form, the CDR3 reads TGTGCCAGCTCACCACTCGAGGATCAGCCCCAGCATTTT.

This clonotype showed up just a few times. The V gene is TRBV20-1, the J gene TRBJ2-5; 14 bases are a match to TRBD2. Germline V gene sequence: CDR1 DFQATT, CDR2 SNEGSKA (reference sequence). This CDR3 is 17 amino acids long. Trimming at V came to 2 bases and at J to 4 bases, leaving 9 bases not matched to a gene. The CDR3 reads CSARRTTSGGAGETQYF. CDR3 nucleotides: TGCAGTGCTAGACGGACGACTAGCGGGGGGGCAGGAGAGACCCAGTACTTC.

This clonotype was picked up a small number of times. The rearrangement uses TRBV18 and TRBJ2-1, with D perhaps matching TRBD2 (5 bases). The germline V and J ends were trimmed by 3 bases and 0 bases, with 6 bases remaining between them. CDR1 KGHSH and CDR2 LQKENI come from the germline V gene. The CDR3 covers 14 residues. The CDR3 DNA follows: TGTGCCAGCTCACCTGCGGGCTCCTACAATGAGCAGTTCTTC. Protein: CASSPAGSYNEQFF.

This clonotype was found a few times. This chain links TRBV7-2 with TRBJ2-1, with 7 bases lining up with TRBD2. The CDR3 is 13 amino acids. Germline V gene sequence: CDR1 SGHTA, CDR2 FQGNSA. The ends lost 4 bases at V and 7 bases at J; junction bases unmatched: 4. CDR3 sequence reads: CASSWEGRNEQFF. The CDR3 DNA follows: TGTGCCAGCAGCTGGGAGGGGAGGAATGAGCAGTTCTTC.